Listed here are 32 T cell receptor beta chains from one sample, sequenced in a study of T cells after yellow fever vaccination. In TCRdb, the 5' RACE reads were re-called with MiXCR into one record per CDR3 protein. The sample has around 590,000 distinct CDR3 sequences; 10% to 15% are singletons. Here the sequenced sample was PBMCs, taken on the day of the yellow fever booster vaccination. Receptor source: a man aged 25 to 40 who received the YFV17D yellow fever vaccine.

The chain carries TRBV29-1 and TRBJ2-1; weak D call: TRBD1 (6 bases). Germline CDR1 and CDR2: SQVTM and ANQGSEA. Trimming stripped 0 bases from V and 4 bases from J, with 13 bases between. This CDR3 spans 15 amino acids. CDR3 nucleotides: TGCAGCGTTGAAGATCGACGTCAGGGGTACAATGAGCAGTTCTTC. Amino acids: CSVEDRRQGYNEQFF.

At least ten counts were recorded for this clonotype. The chain couples TRBV7-9 to TRBJ2-7, with D hard to call. Germline V CDR1 and CDR2: SEHNR, FQNEAQ (reference sequence). This CDR3 region has 11 residues. Trimming took 5 bases from V and 3 from J, leaving 5 bases between them. As DNA, the CDR3 is TGTGCCAGCAGCCACGACTACGAGCAGTACTTC. Translating it yields CASSHDYEQYF. Full variable domain (remainder filled in from reference TRBV7-9 and TRBJ2-7): DTGVSQNPRHKITKRGQNVTFRCDPISEHNRLYWYRQTLGQGPEFLTYFQNEAQLEKSRLLSDRFSAERPKGSFSTLEIQRTEQGDSAMYLCASSHDYEQYFGPGTRLTVT.

V gene TRBV15 combines with J gene TRBJ1-1; D unclear. Germline CDR1 reads LNHNV; CDR2 reads YYDKDF (reference sequence). The CDR3 has 14 amino acids. V was trimmed by 0 bases and J by 0 bases, leaving 5 bases between them. The CDR3 loop reads CATSRDLMNTEAFF. DNA for the CDR3: TGTGCCACCAGCAGAGATCTTATGAACACTGAAGCTTTCTTT.

The rearrangement joins TRBV15 to TRBJ1-4; TRBD1 is a possible D gene (5 bases). V lost 2 bases to trimming and J lost 8 bases, with 15 bases between them. The germline V gene has CDR1 LNHNV and CDR2 YYDKDF (reference sequence). The CDR3 covers 15 residues. The CDR3 reads CATSRSSGIAEKLFF. The DNA for the CDR3 is TGTGCCACCAGCAGAAGTTCAGGGATAGCGGAAAAACTGTTTTTT.

In its sample, this clonotype was seen a few times. V and J are TRBV12-3 or TRBV12-4 and TRBJ1-4; 7 nucleotides match TRBD1. Unmatched junction bases numbered 9, after V lost 7 bases and J lost 7 bases. The CDR3 has 14 amino acids. CDR3 sequence reads: CASNRGGAGEKLFF. DNA of the CDR3: TGTGCCAGCAATCGAGGGGGCGCGGGTGAAAAACTGTTTTTT.

V gene TRBV9 combines with J gene TRBJ2-3, with unresolved D. In germline, CDR1 is SGDLS, CDR2 YYNGEE. V was shortened by 4 bases and J by 0 bases, with 12 bases between the two germline ends. The CDR3 is 15 residues long. CDR3 residues: CASSQNPDSTDTQYF. CDR3 in DNA: TGTGCCAGCAGCCAAAATCCAGATAGCACAGATACGCAGTATTTT.

The chain employs TRBV7-9 and TRBJ2-2, with D perhaps TRBD2 (6 bases). V was cut by 6 bases and J by 6 bases, with 8 bases left in between. CDR1 and CDR2 (germline): SEHNR, FQNEAQ (reference sequence). The CDR3 is 12 residues long. As DNA, the CDR3 is TGTGCCAGCAGGACTAGTTCCGGGGAGCTGTTTTTT. It codes for CASRTSSGELFF. The full variable domain, with the rest looked up from reference TRBV7-9 and TRBJ2-2, is DTGVSQNPRHKITKRGQNVTFRCDPISEHNRLYWYRQTLGQGPEFLTYFQNEAQLEKSRLLSDRFSAERPKGSFSTLEIQRTEQGDSAMYLCASRTSSGELFFGEGSRLTVL.

The genes are TRBV27 and TRBJ2-1; D remains unclear. The CDR3 consists of 12 residues. Germline V gene sequence: CDR1 MNHEY, CDR2 SMNVEV (reference sequence). V was shortened by 6 bases and J by 6 bases, with 9 bases between the two germline ends. CDR3 nucleotide sequence: TGTGCCAGCAGCCGAAGCCCCAATGAGCAGTTCTTC. This sequence encodes CASSRSPNEQFF.

This clonotype was detected a few times. V usage is TRBV20-1 and J usage is TRBJ2-1; TRBD1 or TRBD2 may be the D gene (5 bases each). V shed 6 bases and J shed 6 bases, with 15 bases lying between them. Germline CDR1 reads DFQATT; CDR2 reads SNEGSKA (reference sequence). CDR3 length: 13 residues. CDR3 sequence: CSATGWGTNEQFF. The CDR3 DNA reads TGCAGTGCCACGGGTTGGGGGACCAATGAGCAGTTCTTC.

The J gene is TRBJ1-1, the V gene TRBV28; 8 positions match TRBD1. The CDR3 is 13 residues long. Germline V gene sequence: CDR1 MDHEN, CDR2 SYDVKM. V was pared by 6 bases and J by 5 bases, with 5 bases of the junction left unmatched. The CDR3 loop reads CASRRQGKTEAFF. The CDR3 region has the DNA TGTGCCAGCAGAAGACAGGGGAAGACTGAAGCTTTCTTT. Full variable domain (outside the CDR3, taken from reference TRBV28 and TRBJ1-1): DVKVTQSSRYLVKRTGEKVFLECVQDMDHENMFWYRQDPGLGLRLIYFSYDVKMKEKGDIPEGYSVSREKKERFSLILESASTNQTSMYLCASRRQGKTEAFFGQGTRLTVV.

This clonotype was picked up a small number of times. The gene calls are TRBV18 and TRBJ2-7; D remains unclear. CDR1 and CDR2 from the germline V gene are KGHSH and LQKENI. V dropped 0 bases and J dropped 2 bases, with 11 bases sitting between them. CDR3 length equals 15 residues. CDR3 in DNA: TGTGCCAGCTCACCACCGGAGCGAGGTCCCTACGAGCAGTACTTC. Residues: CASSPPERGPYEQYF.

This clonotype was found a few times. V gene TRBV4-3 combines with J gene TRBJ1-4; D not resolved. The CDR3 has 13 amino acids. Germline V lookup: CDR1 LGHNA, CDR2 YSLEER. Trimming cost V 0 bases and J 5 bases, with 4 bases left between them. This chain's CDR3 is CASSQELNEKLFF. CDR3 nucleotide sequence: TGCGCCAGCAGCCAAGAACTAAATGAAAAACTGTTTTTT.

The V gene is TRBV20-1, the J gene TRBJ2-1; D is undetermined. Germline-derived CDR1 and CDR2 are DFQATT and SNEGSKA (reference sequence). V dropped 6 bases and J dropped 7 bases, with 16 bases sitting between them. This CDR3 has 13 residues. CDR3 residues: CSANRVLGNEQFF. The CDR3 nucleotides are TGCAGTGCAAACCGGGTCCTTGGAAATGAGCAGTTCTTC.

This clonotype showed up many times. The chain recombines TRBV3-1 with TRBJ2-2; a possible D gene is TRBD2 (5 bases). The V end was cut by 11 bases, the J end by 3 bases, with 13 bases between. Germline V lookup: CDR1 LGHDT, CDR2 YNNKEL (reference sequence). The CDR3 is 13 residues long. CDR3 in DNA: TGTGCCGCTAGCATTTGGGACACCGGGGAGCTGTTTTTT. It codes for CAASIWDTGELFF.

This clonotype was seen only a few times. This chain uses TRBV12-3 or TRBV12-4 with TRBJ2-3, with 9 positions matching TRBD2. V was pared by 4 bases and J by 4 bases, with 15 bases of the junction left unmatched. This CDR3 is 18 amino acids long. The CDR3 loop reads CASSSGVMTSGGPDTQYF. The DNA for the CDR3 is TGTGCCAGCAGTTCAGGAGTAATGACTAGCGGAGGGCCAGATACGCAGTATTTT.

A note on this clonotype: A clone one base away is much larger, so this may be a read error. The chain couples TRBV7-9 to TRBJ2-7; D is unclear. The CDR3 has 13 amino acids. From germline, CDR1 is SEHNR and CDR2 FQNEAQ (reference sequence). Trimming removed 7 bases from V and 5 bases from J, with 15 bases in between. CDR3 nucleotide sequence: TGTGCCAGCAACCTGGGGTGGCTGGACGAGCAGTACTTC. Protein sequence: CASNLGWLDEQYF.

The chain combines TRBV20-1 with TRBJ2-4; D not certain. Trimming removed 7 bases from V and 2 bases from J, with 6 bases in between. Germline CDR1 reads DFQATT; CDR2 reads SNEGSKA (reference sequence). The CDR3 loop spans 11 amino acids. CDR3 coding DNA: TGCAGTGGGGCGTCCAAAAACATTCAGTACTTC. This codes for CSGASKNIQYF.

J is TRBJ2-5 and V is TRBV15, with 12 bases that match TRBD1. Looked up from germline, CDR1 is LNHNV and CDR2 is YYDKDF (reference sequence). J gave up 3 bases and V 0 bases, and 5 bases lay outside the gene matches. CDR3 size: 17 residues. In nucleotides, the CDR3 is TGTGCCACCAGCAGAGAGGGACAGGGGGCGCTGGAAGAGACCCAGTACTTC. This translates into CATSREGQGALEETQYF.

V is TRBV7-9 and J is TRBJ2-1; the D call may be TRBD1 or TRBD2 (6 bases each). Germline V gene data show CDR1 as SEHNR and CDR2 as FQNEAQ (reference sequence). The CDR3 spans 13 residues. V was pared by 5 bases and J by 10 bases, with 15 bases between. For the CDR3, the DNA is TGTGCCAGCAGCCTCCCTAGGGGGGCCGAGCAGTTCTTC. Encoded protein: CASSLPRGAEQFF.

This clonotype has more than one count but fewer than ten. The chain has TRBV7-8 and TRBJ1-2, with D hard to call. Trimming stripped 0 bases from V and 1 base from J, with 12 bases between. The CDR3 runs to 16 residues. Per germline, CDR1 SGHVS and CDR2 FQNEAQ. CDR3 protein: CASSLAGPQVNYGYTF. CDR3 DNA: TGTGCCAGCAGCTTAGCCGGGCCTCAGGTTAACTATGGCTACACCTTC.

Ten or more counts support this clonotype. The rearrangement links TRBV6-1 to TRBJ2-7, with TRBD2 matching 7 bases. Germline assignment: CDR1 MNHNS and CDR2 SASEGT. V lost 6 bases, J lost 4 bases, and 6 bases stayed unmatched. CDR3 size: 13 residues. CDR3 in DNA: TGTGCCAGCAGAAACCCGGGGGGATACGAGCAGTACTTC. Protein sequence: CASRNPGGYEQYF.

V gene TRBV20-1 combines with J gene TRBJ2-7; D is unresolved. CDR1 DFQATT and CDR2 SNEGSKA come from the germline V gene (reference sequence). V lost 6 bases and J 0 bases, leaving 15 bases between the germline ends. The CDR3 consists of 14 residues. The CDR3 nucleotides are TGCAGTGCCTTTGAAATCTCCAACTCCTACGAGCAGTACTTC. Its translation: CSAFEISNSYEQYF.

This clonotype was observed a handful of times. The CDR3 sequence: CSARDPDLVLNIQYF. The CDR3 nucleotides are TGCAGTGCTAGAGATCCGGATCTCGTCCTAAACATTCAGTACTTC. The rearrangement links TRBV20-1 to TRBJ2-4, with D uncertain. V gave up 0 bases and J gave up 6 bases, with 15 bases separating them. CDR1 and CDR2 (germline): DFQATT, SNEGSKA (reference sequence). The CDR3 length is 15 residues.

This clonotype was seen a handful of times. CDR3 residues: CSAPGQGDNEQFF. The CDR3 DNA reads TGCAGTGCCCCGGGACAGGGAGACAATGAGCAGTTCTTC. The gene calls are TRBV20-1 and TRBJ2-1, with 9 bases that match TRBD1. The CDR3 runs to 13 residues. V gave up 6 bases and J gave up 5 bases; unmatched junction bases: 5. Germline V CDR1 and CDR2: DFQATT, SNEGSKA (reference sequence).

This chain joins TRBV24-1 and TRBJ2-7, with TRBD1 matching 10 bases. The germline CDR1 and CDR2 sequences are KGHDR and SFDVKD. The CDR3 covers 13 residues. Trimming took 9 bases from V and 7 from J; bases not matched to a gene: 8. The chain's CDR3 is CATGDRGLREQYF. DNA for the CDR3: TGTGCCACCGGCGACAGGGGGCTGAGGGAGCAGTACTTC.

This clonotype was observed a few times. This chain links TRBV28 with TRBJ2-7; 11 bases match TRBD2. The V gene's germline CDR1 is MDHEN and CDR2 SYDVKM. The CDR3 consists of 17 residues. The ends lost 6 bases at V and 3 bases at J; junction bases unmatched: 13. In DNA, the CDR3 is TGTGCCAGCAGACCCCCCCAGAGGACTAGCGGGTTCTACGAGCAGTACTTC. Residues: CASRPPQRTSGFYEQYF.

In its sample, this clonotype was seen a few times. V gene TRBV5-4 combines with J gene TRBJ2-1; TRBD2 matches at 14 bases. Per germline, CDR1 SGHNT and CDR2 YYREEE (reference sequence). This CDR3 region has 16 residues. V shed 3 bases, J shed 8 bases, and the junction held 7 bases outside the gene matches. The CDR3 sequence: CASSWGTSGREHEQFF. The CDR3 region has the DNA TGTGCCAGCAGCTGGGGGACTAGCGGGAGAGAACATGAGCAGTTCTTC.

This clonotype came up many times. The V gene is TRBV5-1, the J gene TRBJ2-5, with D uncertain. Germline-derived CDR1 and CDR2 are SGHRS and YFSETQ. The CDR3 contains 12 residues. The V and J ends lost 1 base and 5 bases respectively, with 6 bases between them. The CDR3 is CASSLRWETQYF. The CDR3, as DNA: TGCGCCAGCAGCTTGAGGTGGGAGACCCAGTACTTC.

This chain connects TRBV29-1 to TRBJ2-1; 10 bases align to TRBD2. After removal of 2 bases from V and 9 bases from J, the junction contained 7 bases not matched to a gene. This CDR3 region has 14 residues. Per the germline V gene, CDR1 is SQVTM and CDR2 is ANQGSEA. Written as DNA, the CDR3 is TGCAGCGTTGAACCTAGCGGGAGTCTTGGTGAGCAGTTCTTC. It is translated as CSVEPSGSLGEQFF.

This clonotype was recorded a few times. This rearrangement joins TRBV6-5 to TRBJ2-5; tentatively, D is TRBD1 or TRBD2 (5 bases each). The CDR3 is 12 amino acids. The germline gives CDR1 MNHEY, CDR2 SVGAGI. V gave up 10 bases and J gave up 6 bases, with 15 bases separating them. CDR3 DNA sequence: TGTGCCACAAAAGGGACCGCCCAGACCCAGTACTTC. This codes for CATKGTAQTQYF.

This clonotype was observed a few times. The chain has TRBV6-5 and TRBJ2-1, with TRBD2 matching over 7 bases. The CDR3 consists of 12 residues. Germline CDR1 reads MNHEY; CDR2 reads SVGAGI. Trimming cost V 0 bases and J 12 bases; bases outside gene matches: 2. The CDR3 region has the DNA TGTGCCAGCAGTTACTCGGGAGGGCCGCAGTTCTTC. Its protein is CASSYSGGPQFF.

This clonotype appeared a few times. V gene TRBV28 combines with J gene TRBJ2-3, with D possibly matching TRBD2 (5 bases). Germline CDR1 reads MDHEN; CDR2 reads SYDVKM. The CDR3 extends over 12 amino acids. Trimming removed 6 bases from V and 6 bases from J, with 10 bases in between. The CDR3 bases are TGTGCCAGCAGGCTCGGGGTCGATACGCAGTATTTT. Translation gives CASRLGVDTQYF.